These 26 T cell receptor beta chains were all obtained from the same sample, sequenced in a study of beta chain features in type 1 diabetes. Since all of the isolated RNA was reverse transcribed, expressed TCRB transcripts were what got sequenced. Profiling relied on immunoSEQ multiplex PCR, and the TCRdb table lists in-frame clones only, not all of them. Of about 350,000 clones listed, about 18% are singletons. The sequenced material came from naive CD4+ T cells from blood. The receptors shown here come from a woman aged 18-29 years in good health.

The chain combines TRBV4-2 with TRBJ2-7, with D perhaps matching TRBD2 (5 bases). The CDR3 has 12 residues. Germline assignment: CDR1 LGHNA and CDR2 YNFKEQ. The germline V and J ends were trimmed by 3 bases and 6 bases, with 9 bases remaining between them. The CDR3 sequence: CASSQGRGEQYF. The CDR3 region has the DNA TGTGCCAGCAGCCAGGGGAGAGGCGAGCAGTACTTC.

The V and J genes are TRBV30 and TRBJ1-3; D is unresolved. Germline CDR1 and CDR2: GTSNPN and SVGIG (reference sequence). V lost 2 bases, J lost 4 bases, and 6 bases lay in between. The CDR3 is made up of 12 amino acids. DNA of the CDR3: TGTGCCTGGAGTCGCCAGGGAAACACCATATATTTT. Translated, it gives CAWSRQGNTIYF. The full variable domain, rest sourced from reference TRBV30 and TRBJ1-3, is SQTIHQWPATLVQPVGSPLSLECTVEGTSNPNLYWYRQAAGRGLQLLFYSVGIGQISSEVPQNLSASRPQDRQFILSSKKLLLSDSGFYLCAWSRQGNTIYFGEGSWLTVV.

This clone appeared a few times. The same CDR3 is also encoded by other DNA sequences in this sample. Here the CDR3 reads CASSLAAQTNTEAFF. CDR3 DNA: TGCGCCAGCAGCTTGGCCGCGCAGACTAACACTGAAGCTTTCTTT. The V gene is TRBV5-1, the J gene TRBJ1-1; D remains ambiguous. V gave up 0 bases and J gave up 2 bases, with 11 bases separating them. From germline, CDR1 is SGHRS and CDR2 YFSETQ. The CDR3 extends over 15 amino acids. Complete variable domain (other parts from reference TRBV5-1 and TRBJ1-1): KAGVTQTPRYLIKTRGQQVTLSCSPISGHRSVSWYQQTPGQGLQFLFEYFSETQRNKGNFPGRFSGRQFSNSRSEMNVSTLELGDSALYLCASSLAAQTNTEAFFGQGTRLTVV.

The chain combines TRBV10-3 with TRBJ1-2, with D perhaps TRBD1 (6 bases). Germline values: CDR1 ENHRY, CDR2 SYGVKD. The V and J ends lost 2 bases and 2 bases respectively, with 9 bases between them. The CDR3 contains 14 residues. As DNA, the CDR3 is TGTGCCATCAGTGAGGGGACACTAAACTATGGCTACACCTTC. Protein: CAISEGTLNYGYTF.

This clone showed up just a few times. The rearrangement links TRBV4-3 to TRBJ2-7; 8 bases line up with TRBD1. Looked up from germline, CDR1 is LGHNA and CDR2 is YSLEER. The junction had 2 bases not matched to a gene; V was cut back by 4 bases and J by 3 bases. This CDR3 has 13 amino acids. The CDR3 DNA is TGCGCCAGCAGCCCGGACAGGGACTACGAGCAGTACTTC. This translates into CASSPDRDYEQYF.

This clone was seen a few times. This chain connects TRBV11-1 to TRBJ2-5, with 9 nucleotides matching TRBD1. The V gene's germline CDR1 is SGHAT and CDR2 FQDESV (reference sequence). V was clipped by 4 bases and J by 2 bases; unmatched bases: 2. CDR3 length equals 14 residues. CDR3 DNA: TGTGCCAGCAGCTCTGGACAGGGGCAAGAGACCCAGTACTTC. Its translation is CASSSGQGQETQYF. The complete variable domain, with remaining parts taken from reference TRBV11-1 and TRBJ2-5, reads EAEVAQSPRYKITEKSQAVAFWCDPISGHATLYWYRQILGQGPELLVQFQDESVVDDSQLPKDRFSAERLKGVDSTLKIQPAELGDSAMYLCASSSGQGQETQYFGPGTRLLVL.

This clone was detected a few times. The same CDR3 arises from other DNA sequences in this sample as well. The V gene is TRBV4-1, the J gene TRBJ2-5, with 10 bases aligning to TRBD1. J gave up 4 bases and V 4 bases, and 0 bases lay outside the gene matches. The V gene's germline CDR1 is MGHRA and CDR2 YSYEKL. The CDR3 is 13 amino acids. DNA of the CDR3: TGCGCCAGCAGCCGGACAGGGGGAGAGACCCAGTACTTC. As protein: CASSRTGGETQYF.

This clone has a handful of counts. The CDR3 loop is CSVGGGIVYEQYF. CDR3 DNA: TGCAGCGTTGGGGGCGGGATAGTCTACGAGCAGTACTTC. The rearrangement links TRBV29-1 to TRBJ2-7; perhaps TRBD2 as D (6 bases). Germline assignment: CDR1 SQVTM and CDR2 ANQGSEA. Trimming cost V 4 bases and J 3 bases, with 13 bases left between them. CDR3 length equals 13 residues.

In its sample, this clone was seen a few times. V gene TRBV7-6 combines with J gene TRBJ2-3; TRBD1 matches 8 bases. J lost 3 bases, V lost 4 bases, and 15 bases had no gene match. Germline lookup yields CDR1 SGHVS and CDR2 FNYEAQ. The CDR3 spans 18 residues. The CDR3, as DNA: TGTGCCAGCAGCTCCCGTCGTGCGACAGGGGCAGGGACAGATACGCAGTATTTT. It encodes CASSSRRATGAGTDTQYF.

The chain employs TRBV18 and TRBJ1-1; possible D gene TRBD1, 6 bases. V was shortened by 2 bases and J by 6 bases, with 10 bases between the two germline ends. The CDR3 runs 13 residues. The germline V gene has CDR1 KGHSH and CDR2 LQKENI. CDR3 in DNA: TGTGCCAGCTCACCATCAGGGGACGCTGAAGCTTTCTTT. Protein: CASSPSGDAEAFF.

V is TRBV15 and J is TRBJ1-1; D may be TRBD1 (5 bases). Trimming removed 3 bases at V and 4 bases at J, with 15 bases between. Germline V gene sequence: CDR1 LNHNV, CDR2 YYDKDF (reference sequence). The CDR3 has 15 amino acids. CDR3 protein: CATSRGGQGRTEAFF. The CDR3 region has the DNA TGTGCCACCAGCAGGGGTGGGCAGGGCCGCACTGAAGCTTTCTTT.

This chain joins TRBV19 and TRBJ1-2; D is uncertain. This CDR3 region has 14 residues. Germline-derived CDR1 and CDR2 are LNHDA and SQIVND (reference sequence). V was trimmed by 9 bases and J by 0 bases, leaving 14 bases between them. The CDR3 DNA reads TGTGCCAGCAAGCCCGAGGAAGCTAACTATGGCTACACCTTC. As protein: CASKPEEANYGYTF.

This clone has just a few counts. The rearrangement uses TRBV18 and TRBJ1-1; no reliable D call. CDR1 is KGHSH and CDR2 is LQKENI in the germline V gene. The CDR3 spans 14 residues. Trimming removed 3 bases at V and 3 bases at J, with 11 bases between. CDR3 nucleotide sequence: TGTGCCAGCTCACCGGAGGCAAGGGACACTGAAGCTTTCTTT. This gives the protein CASSPEARDTEAFF.

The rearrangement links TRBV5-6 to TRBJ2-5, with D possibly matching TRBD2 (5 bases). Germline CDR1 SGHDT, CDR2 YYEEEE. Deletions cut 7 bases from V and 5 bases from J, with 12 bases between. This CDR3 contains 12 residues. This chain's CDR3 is CASPGGPETQYF. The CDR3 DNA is TGTGCCAGCCCCGGCGGGCCGGAGACCCAGTACTTC.

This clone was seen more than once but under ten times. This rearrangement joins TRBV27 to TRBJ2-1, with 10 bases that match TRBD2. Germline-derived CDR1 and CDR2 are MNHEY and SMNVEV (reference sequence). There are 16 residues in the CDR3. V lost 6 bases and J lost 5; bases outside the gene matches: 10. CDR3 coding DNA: TGTGCCAGCAGCCACCTACTAGCGGGGAGCAACAATGAGCAGTTCTTC. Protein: CASSHLLAGSNNEQFF.

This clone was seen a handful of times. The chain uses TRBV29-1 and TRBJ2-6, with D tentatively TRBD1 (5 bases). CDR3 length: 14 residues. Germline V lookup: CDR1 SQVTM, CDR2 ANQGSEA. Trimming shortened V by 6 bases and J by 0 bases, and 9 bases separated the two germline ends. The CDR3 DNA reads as TGCAGCGTCCGACAGTACTCTGGGGCCAACGTCCTGACTTTC. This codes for CSVRQYSGANVLTF.

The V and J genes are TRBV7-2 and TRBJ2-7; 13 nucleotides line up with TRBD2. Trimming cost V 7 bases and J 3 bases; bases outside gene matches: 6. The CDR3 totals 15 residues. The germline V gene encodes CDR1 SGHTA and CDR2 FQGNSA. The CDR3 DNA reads TGTGCCAGCACCCTTGGGACTAGCGGGAACTACGAGCAGTACTTC. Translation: CASTLGTSGNYEQYF.

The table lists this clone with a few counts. This CDR3 is CASGLGGTGELFF. CDR3 DNA: TGTGCTAGTGGTTTGGGAGGGACCGGGGAGCTGTTTTTT. The chain carries TRBV12-5 and TRBJ2-2, with D possibly being TRBD2 (5 bases). With 1 base removed from V and 5 bases from J, the gap between germline ends came to 5 bases. This CDR3 has 13 amino acids. Germline V gene lookup returns CDR1 LGHNT and CDR2 FRNRAP.

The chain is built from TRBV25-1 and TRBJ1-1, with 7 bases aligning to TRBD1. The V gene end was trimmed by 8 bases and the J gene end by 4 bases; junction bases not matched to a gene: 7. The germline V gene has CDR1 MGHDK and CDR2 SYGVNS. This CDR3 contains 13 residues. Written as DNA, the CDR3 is TGTGCCAGCTTGACCCGACAGGGCACTGAAGCTTTCTTT. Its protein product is CASLTRQGTEAFF.

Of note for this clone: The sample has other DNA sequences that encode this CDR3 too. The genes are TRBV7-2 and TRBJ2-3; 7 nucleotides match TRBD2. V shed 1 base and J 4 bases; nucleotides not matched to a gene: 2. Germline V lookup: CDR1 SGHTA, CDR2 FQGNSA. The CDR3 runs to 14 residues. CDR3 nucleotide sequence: TGTGCCAGCAGCTTAGGGGGAGGGGCAGATACGCAGTATTTT. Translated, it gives CASSLGGGADTQYF.

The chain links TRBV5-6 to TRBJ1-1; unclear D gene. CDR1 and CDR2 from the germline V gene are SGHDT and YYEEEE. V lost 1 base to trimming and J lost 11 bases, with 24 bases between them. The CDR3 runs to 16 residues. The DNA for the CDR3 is TGTGCCAGCAGCTTGATCGGCAGCCGGCTAATGACTGGGGCTTTCTTT. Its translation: CASSLIGSRLMTGAFF.

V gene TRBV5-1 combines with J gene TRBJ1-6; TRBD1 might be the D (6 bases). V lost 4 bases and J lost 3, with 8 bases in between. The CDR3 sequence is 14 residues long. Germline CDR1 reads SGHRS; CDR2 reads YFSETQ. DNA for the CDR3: TGCGCCAGCAGCCTGGACAGCTATAATTCACCCCTCCACTTT. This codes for CASSLDSYNSPLHF.

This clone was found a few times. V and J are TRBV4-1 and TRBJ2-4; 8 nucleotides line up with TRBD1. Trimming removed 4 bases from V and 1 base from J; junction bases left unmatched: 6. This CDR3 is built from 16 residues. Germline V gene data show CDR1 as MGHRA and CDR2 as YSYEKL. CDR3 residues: CASSRQGSGAKNIQYF. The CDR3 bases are TGCGCCAGCAGCCGACAGGGGAGTGGGGCCAAAAACATTCAGTACTTC.

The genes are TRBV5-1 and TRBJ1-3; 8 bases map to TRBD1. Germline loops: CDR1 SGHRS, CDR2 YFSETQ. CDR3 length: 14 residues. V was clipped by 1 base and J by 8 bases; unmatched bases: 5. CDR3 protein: CASSLTGGQDTIYF. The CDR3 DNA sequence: TGCGCCAGCAGCTTGACAGGGGGACAGGACACCATATATTTT.

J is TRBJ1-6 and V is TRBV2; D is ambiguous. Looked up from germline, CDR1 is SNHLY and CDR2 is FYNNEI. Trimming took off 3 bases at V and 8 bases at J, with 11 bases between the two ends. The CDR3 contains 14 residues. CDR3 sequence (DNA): TGTGCCAGCAGTGAGGAGGGATATGATTCACCCCTCCACTTT. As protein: CASSEEGYDSPLHF.

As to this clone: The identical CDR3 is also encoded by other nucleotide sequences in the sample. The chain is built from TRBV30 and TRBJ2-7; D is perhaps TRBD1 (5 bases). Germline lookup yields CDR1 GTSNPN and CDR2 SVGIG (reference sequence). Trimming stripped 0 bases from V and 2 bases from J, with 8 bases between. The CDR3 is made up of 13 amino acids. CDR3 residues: CAWSVQGAYEQYF. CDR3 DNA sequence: TGTGCCTGGAGTGTCCAAGGGGCCTACGAGCAGTACTTC. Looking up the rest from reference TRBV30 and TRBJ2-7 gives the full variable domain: SQTIHQWPATLVQPVGSPLSLECTVEGTSNPNLYWYRQAAGRGLQLLFYSVGIGQISSEVPQNLSASRPQDRQFILSSKKLLLSDSGFYLCAWSVQGAYEQYFGPGTRLTVT.